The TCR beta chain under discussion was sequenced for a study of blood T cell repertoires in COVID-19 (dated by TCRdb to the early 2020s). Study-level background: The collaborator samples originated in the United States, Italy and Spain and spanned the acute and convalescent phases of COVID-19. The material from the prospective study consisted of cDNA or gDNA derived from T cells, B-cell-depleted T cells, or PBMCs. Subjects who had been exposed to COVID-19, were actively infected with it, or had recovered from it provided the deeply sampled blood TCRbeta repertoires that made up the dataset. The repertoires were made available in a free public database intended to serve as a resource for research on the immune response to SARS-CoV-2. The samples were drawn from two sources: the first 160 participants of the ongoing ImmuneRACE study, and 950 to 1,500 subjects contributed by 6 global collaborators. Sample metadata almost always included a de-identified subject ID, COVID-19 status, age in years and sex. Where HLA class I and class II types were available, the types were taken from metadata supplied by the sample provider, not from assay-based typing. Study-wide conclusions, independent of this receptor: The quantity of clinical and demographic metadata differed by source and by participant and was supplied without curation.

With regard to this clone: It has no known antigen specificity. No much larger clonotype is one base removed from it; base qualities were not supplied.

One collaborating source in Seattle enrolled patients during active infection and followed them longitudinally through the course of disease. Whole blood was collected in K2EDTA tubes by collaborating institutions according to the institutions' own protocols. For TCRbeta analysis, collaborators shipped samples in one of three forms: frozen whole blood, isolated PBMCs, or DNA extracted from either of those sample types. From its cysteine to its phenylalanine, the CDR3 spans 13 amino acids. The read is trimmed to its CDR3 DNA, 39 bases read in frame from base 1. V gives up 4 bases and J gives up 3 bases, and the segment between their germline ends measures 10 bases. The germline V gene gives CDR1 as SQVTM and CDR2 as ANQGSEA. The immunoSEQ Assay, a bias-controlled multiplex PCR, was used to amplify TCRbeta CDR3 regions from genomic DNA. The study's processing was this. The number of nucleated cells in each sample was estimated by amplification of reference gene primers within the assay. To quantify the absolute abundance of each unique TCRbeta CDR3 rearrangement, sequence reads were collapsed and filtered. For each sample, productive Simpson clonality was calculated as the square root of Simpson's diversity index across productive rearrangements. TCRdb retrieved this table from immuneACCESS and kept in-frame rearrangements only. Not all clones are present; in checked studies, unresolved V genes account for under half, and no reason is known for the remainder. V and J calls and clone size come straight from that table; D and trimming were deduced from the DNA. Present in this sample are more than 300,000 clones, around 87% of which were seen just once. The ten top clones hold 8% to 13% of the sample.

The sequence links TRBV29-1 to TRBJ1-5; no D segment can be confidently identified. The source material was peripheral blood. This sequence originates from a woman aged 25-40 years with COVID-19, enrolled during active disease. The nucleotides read TGCAGCGTTGGTGACAAGGACAATCAGCCCCAGCATTTT. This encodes CSVGDKDNQPQHF.